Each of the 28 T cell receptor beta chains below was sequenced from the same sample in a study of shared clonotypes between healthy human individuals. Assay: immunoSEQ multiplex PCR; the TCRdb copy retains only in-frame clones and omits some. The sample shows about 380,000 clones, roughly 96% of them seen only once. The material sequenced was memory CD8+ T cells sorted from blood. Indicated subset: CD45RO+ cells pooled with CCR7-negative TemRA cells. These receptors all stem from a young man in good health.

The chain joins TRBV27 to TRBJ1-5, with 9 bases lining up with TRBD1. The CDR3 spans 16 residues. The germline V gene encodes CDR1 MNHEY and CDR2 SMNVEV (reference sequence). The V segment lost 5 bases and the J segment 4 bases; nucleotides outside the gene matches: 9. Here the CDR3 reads CASSPDRGGINQPQHF. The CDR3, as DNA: TGTGCCAGCAGTCCGGACAGGGGTGGAATAAATCAGCCCCAGCATTTT.

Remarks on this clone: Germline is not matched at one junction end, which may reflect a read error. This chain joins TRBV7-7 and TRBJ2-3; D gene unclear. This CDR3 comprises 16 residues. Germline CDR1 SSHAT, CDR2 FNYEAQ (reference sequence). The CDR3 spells CASSPLRGGRTDTQYF. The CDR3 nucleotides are TGTGCTAGCAGCCCCCTCCGAGGTGGCCGCACAGATACGCAGTATTTT.

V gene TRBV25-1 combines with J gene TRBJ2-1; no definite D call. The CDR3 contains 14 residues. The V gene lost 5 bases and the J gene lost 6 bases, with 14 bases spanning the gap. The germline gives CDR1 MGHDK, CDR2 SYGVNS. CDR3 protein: CASSSQTLVNEQFF. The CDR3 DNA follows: TGTGCCAGCAGTTCCCAAACACTGGTCAATGAGCAGTTCTTC. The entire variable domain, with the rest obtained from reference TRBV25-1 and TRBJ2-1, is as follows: EADIYQTPRYLVIGTGKKITLECSQTMGHDKMYWYQQDPGMELHLIHYSYGVNSTEKGDLSSESTVSRIRTEHFPLTLESARPSHTSQYLCASSSQTLVNEQFFGPGTRLTVL.

CDR3 sequence (DNA): TGTGCCAGCAGTGAAGCGCGGGGCTCTGGGGCCAACGTCCTGACTTTC. Amino acids: CASSEARGSGANVLTF. The chain is built from TRBV6-1 and TRBJ2-6, with D possibly TRBD2 on 6 matching bases. V lost 0 bases and J 0 bases, leaving 6 bases between the germline ends. CDR1 MNHNS and CDR2 SASEGT come from the germline V gene. The CDR3 totals 16 residues.

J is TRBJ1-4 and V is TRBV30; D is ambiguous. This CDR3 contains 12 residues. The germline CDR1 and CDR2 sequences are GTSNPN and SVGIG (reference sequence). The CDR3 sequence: CAHGRMNEKLFF. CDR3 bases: TGTGCGCATGGACGGATGAATGAAAAACTGTTTTTT.

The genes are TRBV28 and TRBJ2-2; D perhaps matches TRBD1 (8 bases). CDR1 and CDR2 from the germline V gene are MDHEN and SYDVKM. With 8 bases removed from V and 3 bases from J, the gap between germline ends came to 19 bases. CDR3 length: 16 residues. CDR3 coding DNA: TGTGCCAGCCTTAACCGACAGGGGAGGGACACCGGGGAGCTGTTTTTT. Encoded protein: CASLNRQGRDTGELFF.

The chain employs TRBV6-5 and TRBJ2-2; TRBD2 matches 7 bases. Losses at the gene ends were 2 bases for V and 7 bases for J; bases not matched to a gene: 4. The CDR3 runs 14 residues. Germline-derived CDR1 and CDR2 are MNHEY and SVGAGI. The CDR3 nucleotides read TGTGCCAGCAGTTACGGCGCGGGGGTCGGGGAGCTGTTTTTT. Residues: CASSYGAGVGELFF.

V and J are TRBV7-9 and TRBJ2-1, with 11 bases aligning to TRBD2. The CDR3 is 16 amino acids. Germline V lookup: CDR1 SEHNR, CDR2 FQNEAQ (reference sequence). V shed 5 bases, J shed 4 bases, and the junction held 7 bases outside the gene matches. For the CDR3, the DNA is TGTGCCAGCAGCCCCACTAGCGGGAGTGAGTACAATGAGCAGTTCTTC. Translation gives CASSPTSGSEYNEQFF. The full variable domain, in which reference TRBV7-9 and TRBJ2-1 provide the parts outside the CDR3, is DTGVSQNPRHKITKRGQNVTFRCDPISEHNRLYWYRQTLGQGPEFLTYFQNEAQLEKSRLLSDRFSAERPKGSFSTLEIQRTEQGDSAMYLCASSPTSGSEYNEQFFGPGTRLTVL.

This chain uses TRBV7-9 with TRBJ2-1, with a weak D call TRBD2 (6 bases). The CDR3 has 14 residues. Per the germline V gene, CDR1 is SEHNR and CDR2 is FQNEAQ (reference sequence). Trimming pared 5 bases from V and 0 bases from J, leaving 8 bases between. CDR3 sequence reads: CASSRTISYNEQFF. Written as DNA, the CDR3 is TGTGCCAGCAGCCGGACTATCTCCTACAATGAGCAGTTCTTC.

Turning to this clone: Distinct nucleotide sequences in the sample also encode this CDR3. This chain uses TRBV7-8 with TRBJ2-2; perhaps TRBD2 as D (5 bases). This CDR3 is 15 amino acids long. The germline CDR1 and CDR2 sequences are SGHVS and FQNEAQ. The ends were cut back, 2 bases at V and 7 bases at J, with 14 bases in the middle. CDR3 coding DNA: TGTGCCAGCAGCTTAAGCCGGGGTCTGGGCGGGGAGCTGTTTTTT. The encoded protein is CASSLSRGLGGELFF.

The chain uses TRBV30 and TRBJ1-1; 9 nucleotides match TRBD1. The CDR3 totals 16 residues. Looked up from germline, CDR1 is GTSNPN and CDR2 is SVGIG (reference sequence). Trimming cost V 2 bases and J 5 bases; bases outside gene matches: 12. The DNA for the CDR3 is TGTGCCTGGAGTTACAGGGGGCTGGTTGGTACTACTGAAGCTTTCTTT. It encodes CAWSYRGLVGTTEAFF.

Here the CDR3 DNA reads TGTGCCAGCAGACAGGGGGCCACTGAAGCTTTCTTT. This codes for CASRQGATEAFF. The V and J genes are TRBV28 and TRBJ1-1, with 9 bases fitting TRBD1. The CDR3 consists of 12 residues. With V trimmed by 6 bases and J by 4 bases, 0 bases remained unmatched. CDR1 and CDR2 from the germline V gene are MDHEN and SYDVKM. Full variable domain (rest looked up from reference TRBV28 and TRBJ1-1): DVKVTQSSRYLVKRTGEKVFLECVQDMDHENMFWYRQDPGLGLRLIYFSYDVKMKEKGDIPEGYSVSREKKERFSLILESASTNQTSMYLCASRQGATEAFFGQGTRLTVV.

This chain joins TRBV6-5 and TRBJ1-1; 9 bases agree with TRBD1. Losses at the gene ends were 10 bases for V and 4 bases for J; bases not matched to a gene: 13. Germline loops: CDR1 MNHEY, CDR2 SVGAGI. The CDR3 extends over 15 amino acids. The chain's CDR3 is CATSRGDRDTTEAFF. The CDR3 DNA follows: TGTGCCACCTCCCGCGGGGACAGGGATACCACTGAAGCTTTCTTT.

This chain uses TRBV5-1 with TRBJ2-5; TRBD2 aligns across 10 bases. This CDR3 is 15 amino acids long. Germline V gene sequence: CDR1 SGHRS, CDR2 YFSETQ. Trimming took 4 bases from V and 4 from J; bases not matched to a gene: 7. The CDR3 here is CASSPRAGGGETQYF. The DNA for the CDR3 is TGCGCCAGCAGCCCACGAGCGGGAGGGGGAGAGACCCAGTACTTC.

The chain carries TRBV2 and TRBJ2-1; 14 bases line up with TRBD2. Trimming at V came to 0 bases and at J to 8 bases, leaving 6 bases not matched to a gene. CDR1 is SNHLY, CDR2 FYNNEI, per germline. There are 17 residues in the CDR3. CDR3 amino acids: CASSEARWTSGRYEQFF. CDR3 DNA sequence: TGTGCCAGCAGTGAAGCTAGGTGGACTAGCGGGAGGTATGAGCAGTTCTTC.

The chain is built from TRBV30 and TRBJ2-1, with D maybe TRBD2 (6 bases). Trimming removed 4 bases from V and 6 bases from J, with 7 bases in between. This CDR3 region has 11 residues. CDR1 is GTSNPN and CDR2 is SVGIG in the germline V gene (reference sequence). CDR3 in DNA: TGTGCCTGGACGGGAGCCAATGAGCAGTTCTTC. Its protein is CAWTGANEQFF.

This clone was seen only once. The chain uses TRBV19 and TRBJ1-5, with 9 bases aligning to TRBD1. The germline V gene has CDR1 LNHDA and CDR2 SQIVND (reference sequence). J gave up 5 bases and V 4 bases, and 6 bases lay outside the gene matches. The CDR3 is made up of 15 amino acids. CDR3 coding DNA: TGTGCCAGTAGTACACTAGACAGGGGGGATCAGCCCCAGCATTTT. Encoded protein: CASSTLDRGDQPQHF.

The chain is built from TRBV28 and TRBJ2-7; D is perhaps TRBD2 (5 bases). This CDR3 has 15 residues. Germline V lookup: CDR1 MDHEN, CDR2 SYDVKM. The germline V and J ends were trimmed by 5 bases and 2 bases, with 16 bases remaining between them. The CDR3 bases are TGTGCCAGCAGTCTCCGGAAACCACTAGCCTACGAGCAGTACTTC. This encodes CASSLRKPLAYEQYF.

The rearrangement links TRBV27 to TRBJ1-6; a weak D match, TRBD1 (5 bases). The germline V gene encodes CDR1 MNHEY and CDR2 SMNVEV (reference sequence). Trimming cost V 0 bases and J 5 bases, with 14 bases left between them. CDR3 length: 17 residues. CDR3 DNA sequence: TGTGCCAGCAGTTTATCGAGGAGGAGGGGAGATAATTCACCCCTCCACTTT. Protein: CASSLSRRRGDNSPLHF.

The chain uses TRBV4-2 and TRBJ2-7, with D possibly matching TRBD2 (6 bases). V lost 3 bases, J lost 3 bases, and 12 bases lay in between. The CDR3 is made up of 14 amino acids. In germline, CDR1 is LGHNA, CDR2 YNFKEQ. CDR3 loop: CASSHAGTHYEQYF. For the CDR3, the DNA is TGTGCCAGCAGCCACGCCGGGACTCACTACGAGCAGTACTTC.

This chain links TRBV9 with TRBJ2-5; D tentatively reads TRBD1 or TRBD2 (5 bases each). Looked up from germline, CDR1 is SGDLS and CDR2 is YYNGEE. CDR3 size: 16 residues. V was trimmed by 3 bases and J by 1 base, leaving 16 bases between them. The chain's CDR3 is CASSAAVWGTQETQYF. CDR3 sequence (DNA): TGTGCCAGCAGCGCAGCCGTTTGGGGGACCCAAGAGACCCAGTACTTC.

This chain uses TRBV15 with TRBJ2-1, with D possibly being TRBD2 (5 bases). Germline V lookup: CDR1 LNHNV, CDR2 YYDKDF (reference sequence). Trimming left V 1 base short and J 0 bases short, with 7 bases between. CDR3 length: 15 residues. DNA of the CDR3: TGTGCCACCAGCAGAGGAGGGAGCTCCTACAATGAGCAGTTCTTC. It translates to CATSRGGSSYNEQFF.

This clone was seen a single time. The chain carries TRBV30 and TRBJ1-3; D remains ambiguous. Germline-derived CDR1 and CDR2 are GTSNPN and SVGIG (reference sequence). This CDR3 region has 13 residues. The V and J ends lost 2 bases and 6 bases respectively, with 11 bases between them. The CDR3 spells CAWSLELKNTIYF. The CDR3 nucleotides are TGTGCCTGGAGTCTCGAGCTGAAAAACACCATATATTTT.

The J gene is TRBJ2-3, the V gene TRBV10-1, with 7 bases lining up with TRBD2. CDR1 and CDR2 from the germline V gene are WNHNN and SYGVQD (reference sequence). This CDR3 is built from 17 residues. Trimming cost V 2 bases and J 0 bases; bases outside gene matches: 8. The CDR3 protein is CASSEEDEGGSTDTQYF. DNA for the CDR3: TGCGCCAGCAGTGAGGAAGATGAGGGAGGGAGCACAGATACGCAGTATTTT.

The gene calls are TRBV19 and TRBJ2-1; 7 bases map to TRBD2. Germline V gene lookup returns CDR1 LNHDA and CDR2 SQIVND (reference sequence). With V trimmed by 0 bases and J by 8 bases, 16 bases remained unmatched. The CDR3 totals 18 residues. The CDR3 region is CASSIDPPGGRAVDEQFF. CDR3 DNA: TGTGCCAGTAGTATAGATCCCCCTGGCGGGAGAGCGGTGGATGAGCAGTTCTTC.

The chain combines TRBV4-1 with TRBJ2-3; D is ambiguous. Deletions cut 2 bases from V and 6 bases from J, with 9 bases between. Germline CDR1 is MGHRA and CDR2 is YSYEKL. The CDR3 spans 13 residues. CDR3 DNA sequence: TGCGCCAGCAGCCAATTTCCCGGGGATACGCAGTATTTT. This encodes CASSQFPGDTQYF.

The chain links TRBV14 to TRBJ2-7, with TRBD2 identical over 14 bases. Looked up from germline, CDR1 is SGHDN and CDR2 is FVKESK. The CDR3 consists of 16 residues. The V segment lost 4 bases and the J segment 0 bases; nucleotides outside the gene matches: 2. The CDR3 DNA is TGTGCCAGCAGCCGGGGGACTAGCGGGAGCTCCTACGAGCAGTACTTC. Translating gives CASSRGTSGSSYEQYF.

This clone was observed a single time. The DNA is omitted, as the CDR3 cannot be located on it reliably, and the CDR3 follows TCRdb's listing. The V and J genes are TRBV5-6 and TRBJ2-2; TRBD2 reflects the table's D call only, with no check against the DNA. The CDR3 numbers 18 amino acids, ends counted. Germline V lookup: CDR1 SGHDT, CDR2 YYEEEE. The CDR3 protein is CASSLRGAVFLNTGELFF.